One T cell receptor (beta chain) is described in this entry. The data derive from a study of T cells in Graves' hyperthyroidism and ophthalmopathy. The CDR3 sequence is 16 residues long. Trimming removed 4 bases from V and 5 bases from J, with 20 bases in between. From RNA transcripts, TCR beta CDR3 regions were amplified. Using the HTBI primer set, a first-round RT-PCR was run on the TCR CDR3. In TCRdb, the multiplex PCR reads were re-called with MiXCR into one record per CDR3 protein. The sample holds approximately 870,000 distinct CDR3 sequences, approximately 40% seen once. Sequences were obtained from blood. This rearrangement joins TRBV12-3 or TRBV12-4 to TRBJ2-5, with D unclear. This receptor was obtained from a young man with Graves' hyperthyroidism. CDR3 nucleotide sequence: TGTGCCAGCAGTTCTCTCAAGGGCCTTAAAGGGGAGACCCAGTACTTC. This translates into CASSSLKGLKGETQYF.